The entry below gives a single T cell receptor (beta chain) sequence along with its context. Its specificity is not known. The sample originates from a study of T cell responses to AZD1222 COVID-19 vaccine. In germline, CDR1 is SEHNR, CDR2 FQNEAQ (reference sequence). V was cut by 1 base and J by 0 bases, with 12 bases left in between. This CDR3 contains 16 residues. The assay was immunoSEQ multiplex PCR, and TCRdb's table has in-frame clones only and misses some. The sample has 150,000 to 200,000 clones; around nine tenths are singletons. Findings and limits, study-wide: Clonal diversity may have been underestimated in mostly white British donors. At 160-218 and 743-854, vaccine-associated CD4 TCRs were dominant, and they spanned spike.

The TCR was taken from an adult in good health. The sequencing used peripheral blood, collected on day 0 of AZD1222 vaccination. The chain links TRBV7-9 to TRBJ1-2; unclear D gene. This CDR3 is CASSLGWWGTNYGYTF. The CDR3 nucleotides read TGTGCCAGCAGCTTAGGGTGGTGGGGAACTAACTATGGCTACACCTTC.